A selection of T cell receptor beta chains follows, all from one sample in a study of cytomegalovirus exposure and HLA in healthy donors. TCRdb's copy holds only in-frame clones and misses some; the assay was immunoSEQ multiplex PCR. This table has about 130,000 clones, 70% to 85% appearing once. The sequencing input was PBMCs. Receptors were obtained from a young man in good health and CMV-seropositive. CDR3s leave out the opening cysteine and the closing phenylalanine or tryptophan.

CDR3 protein	V gene	J gene
ASSETGGWSSKNIQY	TRBV11-1	TRBJ2-4
ASSYYRGTEAF	TRBV5-6	TRBJ1-1
ASSPSGGAYNEQF	TRBV5-4	TRBJ2-1
ASSVGTSGRGNIQY	TRBV5-1	TRBJ2-4
ASRLLAGQYGYT	TRBV12-2	TRBJ1-2
ASSLSRFIGAGDRQF	TRBV5-8	TRBJ2-1
ASSYGQSSTDTQY	TRBV5-4	TRBJ2-3
ASRGKGASYEQY	TRBV5-1	TRBJ2-7
ASTMGTGGRDGYT	TRBV6-6	TRBJ1-2
ASSERAGDSNQPQH	TRBV2	TRBJ1-5
ATSRETGPEAF	TRBV15	TRBJ1-1
SVLELAEKETQY	TRBV29-1	TRBJ2-5
ASSAGTGGYEQY	TRBV7-7	TRBJ2-7
SVYSGPDTQY	TRBV29-1	TRBJ2-3
ASSSQGEAEAF	TRBV2	TRBJ1-1
ATTQGWNTGELF	TRBV15	TRBJ2-2
ASRLSIDTDTQY	TRBV5-1	TRBJ2-3
ASTRGLGETQY	TRBV2	TRBJ2-5
ASSYTGTSGYEQY	TRBV7-9	TRBJ2-7
ASSRAGQAPSEQY	TRBV4-1	TRBJ2-7
ASSLEGTGDGYT	TRBV27	TRBJ1-2
ASSSALRGNEQF	TRBV5-1	TRBJ2-1
ASSASGTSGEAF	TRBV7-9	TRBJ1-1
ASSGTSGRGTDTQY	TRBV2	TRBJ2-3
ASSQDRVYEQY	TRBV6-1	TRBJ2-7
SAQNYEQY	TRBV20-1	TRBJ2-7
ASSLAHGGRAEQF	TRBV7-9	TRBJ2-1
ASRASGTIYNEQF	TRBV27	TRBJ2-1
ASSKGQGETQY	TRBV18	TRBJ2-5
TSSQEWAGTSGTRANEQF	TRBV1	TRBJ2-1
ASQGQYQETQY	TRBV2	TRBJ2-5
ASSSRLQETQY	TRBV5-4	TRBJ2-5
ASSVDGRGAYSPLH	TRBV9	TRBJ1-6
ASSSGQGNQPQH	TRBV7-2	TRBJ1-5
ASSVVEGGRGTDTQY	TRBV9	TRBJ2-3
ASSLRQGAGDTQY	TRBV7-3	TRBJ2-3
SVGTGASRNYGYT	TRBV29-1	TRBJ1-2
ASSLGGLANTGELF	TRBV7-6	TRBJ2-2
ASSLGPSGYGYT	TRBV7-6	TRBJ1-2